One sample yielded the 18 T cell receptor beta chains listed below, sequenced in a study of blood T cells in healthy people across ages. The authors ran a second PCR of roughly 6 to 12 cycles using a sample-barcoded 5' primer and a J-beta primer mix. TCRdb used MiXCR to reprocess the 5' RACE reads, holding one entry per CDR3 protein. The sample lists about 760,000 distinct CDR3 sequences, around 25% occurring once. The same sample was also used in a study of T cells of mothers and their children.

Sequenced sample: blood. These receptors came from a boy between 10 and 17 years old in good health.

The chain couples TRBV20-1 to TRBJ2-5, with no clear D. Trimming cost V 2 bases and J 7 bases, with 17 bases left between them. Germline V gives CDR1 DFQATT, CDR2 SNEGSKA (reference sequence). CDR3 length equals 14 residues. The CDR3 sequence is CSARPPGVMGTQYF. The DNA for the CDR3 is TGCAGTGCTAGACCCCCGGGCGTAATGGGGACCCAGTACTTC.

This clonotype occurred a few times. V usage is TRBV6-2 or TRBV6-3 and J usage is TRBJ2-7; the D is unclear. The CDR3 contains 15 residues. Germline CDR1 and CDR2: MNHEY and SVGEGT. V was clipped by 10 bases and J by 2 bases, with 21 bases between them. The CDR3 region has the DNA TGTGCCACTACACGAGGCCGTTTACCTACCTACGAGCAGTACTTC. Translation gives CATTRGRLPTYEQYF.

This clonotype appeared a few times. The chain couples TRBV5-6 to TRBJ2-3; TRBD2 agrees at 8 bases. The CDR3 consists of 14 residues. Trimming cost V 2 bases and J 8 bases; bases outside gene matches: 7. Germline CDR1 is SGHDT and CDR2 is YYEEEE. CDR3 loop: CASSLGTSELTQYF. The CDR3 region has the DNA TGTGCCAGCAGCTTAGGGACTAGTGAGCTTACGCAGTATTTT.

The chain joins TRBV19 to TRBJ2-6; TRBD1 might be the D (6 bases). The germline gives CDR1 LNHDA, CDR2 SQIVND (reference sequence). The CDR3 consists of 16 residues. V was clipped by 8 bases and J by 2 bases, with 16 bases between them. Written as DNA, the CDR3 is TGTGCCAGTCTGGTTCTGGGGGCGACTGGGGCCAACGTCCTGACTTTC. It encodes CASLVLGATGANVLTF.

The genes are TRBV29-1 and TRBJ2-5, with D perhaps matching TRBD2 (6 bases). The J call could be wrong; TRBJ2-7 is a better fit for the DNA end. The germline V gene has CDR1 SQVTM and CDR2 ANQGSEA. There are 12 residues in the CDR3. The CDR3 loop reads CSVDNRGYEQYF. CDR3 DNA sequence: TGCAGCGTCGACAATCGGGGGTACGAGCAGTACTTC.

This clonotype was recorded a few times. The rearrangement joins TRBV10-2 to TRBJ2-2, with 10 positions matching TRBD2. V dropped 7 bases and J dropped 5; count of bases not matched to a gene: 10. Per the germline V gene, CDR1 is WSHSY and CDR2 is SAAADI. This CDR3 contains 16 residues. The CDR3 loop is CASTVRTSGVTGELFF. The CDR3 DNA is TGCGCCAGCACGGTCCGAACTAGCGGGGTTACCGGGGAGCTGTTTTTT.

This clonotype was picked up a small number of times. This sequence joins TRBV2 and TRBJ2-5; 11 bases line up with TRBD2. The CDR3 has 16 amino acids. V lost 6 bases and J lost 3; bases outside the gene matches: 9. Germline V lookup: CDR1 SNHLY, CDR2 FYNNEI. CDR3 region: CASRSISGGAEETQYF. The CDR3, as DNA: TGTGCCAGCAGATCCATTAGCGGGGGGGCGGAAGAGACCCAGTACTTC. The variable domain in full, with the rest retrieved from reference TRBV2 and TRBJ2-5, is EPEVTQTPSHQVTQMGQEVILRCVPISNHLYFYWYRQILGQKVEFLVSFYNNEISEKSEIFDDQFSVERPDGSNFTLKIRSTKLEDSAMYFCASRSISGGAEETQYFGPGTRLLVL.

The chain combines TRBV15 with TRBJ2-5; D is unresolved. The V end lost 1 base, the J end lost 3 bases, and 9 bases lay between the germline ends. The CDR3 is 14 amino acids. Germline values: CDR1 LNHNV, CDR2 YYDKDF (reference sequence). CDR3 sequence (DNA): TGTGCCACCAGCAGAGGCCAGGATGAAGAGACCCAGTACTTC. Its protein is CATSRGQDEETQYF.

The chain recombines TRBV7-2 with TRBJ1-2; D remains unclear. Per germline, CDR1 SGHTA and CDR2 FQGNSA. The CDR3 covers 14 residues. The V and J ends lost 0 bases and 4 bases respectively, with 9 bases between them. CDR3 sequence reads: CASSLAAQLYGYTF. CDR3 nucleotides: TGTGCCAGCAGCTTAGCGGCTCAGCTCTATGGCTACACCTTC.

The V gene is TRBV5-6, the J gene TRBJ2-3; no clear D gene. The CDR3 is 15 residues long. Germline lookup yields CDR1 SGHDT and CDR2 YYEEEE. V was pared by 4 bases and J by 2 bases, with 14 bases between. The CDR3 coding sequence is TGTGCCAGCAGCCCCGGTCTGCGGTTCACAGATACGCAGTATTTT. Encoded protein: CASSPGLRFTDTQYF.

The gene calls are TRBV2 and TRBJ1-5, with D uncertain. CDR1 SNHLY and CDR2 FYNNEI come from the germline V gene. The CDR3 contains 14 residues. The germline V and J ends were trimmed by 2 bases and 4 bases, with 9 bases remaining between them. DNA of the CDR3: TGTGCCAGCAGTGAACAAAGAAATAATCAGCCCCAGCATTTT. Translating gives CASSEQRNNQPQHF. Drawing the rest from reference TRBV2 and TRBJ1-5, the complete variable domain is EPEVTQTPSHQVTQMGQEVILRCVPISNHLYFYWYRQILGQKVEFLVSFYNNEISEKSEIFDDQFSVERPDGSNFTLKIRSTKLEDSAMYFCASSEQRNNQPQHFGDGTRLSIL.

This clonotype showed up just a few times. This chain uses TRBV3-1 with TRBJ2-1; the D gene is possibly TRBD2 (6 bases). Trimming removed 5 bases at V and 9 bases at J, with 11 bases between. The CDR3 is 12 amino acids. Germline V gene data show CDR1 as LGHDT and CDR2 as YNNKEL (reference sequence). CDR3 coding DNA: TGTGCCAGCAGCGGCTGGACTATTGAGCAGTTCTTC. Translated, it gives CASSGWTIEQFF.

This clonotype showed up just a few times. The chain joins TRBV28 to TRBJ2-5, with 9 bases aligning to TRBD1. The J call may be mistaken, given a closer DNA end match to TRBJ2-7. The CDR3 spans 22 residues. Germline CDR1 and CDR2: MDHEN and SYDVKM. CDR3 amino acids: CASSKRVRQGGDGSRPTYEQYF. The CDR3, as DNA: TGTGCCAGCAGCAAGCGTGTTCGACAGGGGGGAGACGGCTCCCGTCCGACCTACGAGCAGTACTTC.

The chain combines TRBV27 with TRBJ2-5; 9 nucleotides line up with TRBD1. TRBJ2-7 explains the end of the DNA better; the J call may be wrong. There are 14 residues in the CDR3. Germline V CDR1 and CDR2: MNHEY, SMNVEV (reference sequence). The CDR3 coding sequence is TGTGCCACCCTCCGGGGACAGGGAGGCAACGAGCAGTACTTC. This codes for CATLRGQGGNEQYF.

The genes are TRBV9 and TRBJ2-3; D is unresolved. There are 15 residues in the CDR3. Germline V gene sequence: CDR1 SGDLS, CDR2 YYNGEE. V was cut by 0 bases and J by 6 bases, with 14 bases left in between. The CDR3 loop is CASSVDGSGFDTQYF. CDR3 sequence (DNA): TGTGCCAGCAGCGTAGACGGGTCCGGCTTCGATACGCAGTATTTT.

This rearrangement joins TRBV27 to TRBJ1-1; no clear D gene. The CDR3 contains 14 residues. Trimming took off 0 bases at V and 1 base at J, with 6 bases between the two ends. Per the germline V gene, CDR1 is MNHEY and CDR2 is SMNVEV (reference sequence). CDR3 region: CASSLSAPNTEAFF. The CDR3 bases are TGTGCCAGCAGTTTATCCGCCCCGAACACTGAAGCTTTCTTT.

This clonotype was recorded a few times. J is TRBJ2-3 and V is TRBV7-3; D is unresolved. Trimming removed 4 bases from V and 1 base from J, with 9 bases in between. The CDR3 sequence is 14 residues long. Germline V gene data show CDR1 as SGHTA and CDR2 as FQGTGA. The CDR3 region has the DNA TGTGCCAGCAGCTCAATTGGGGGCACAGATACGCAGTATTTT. Translated: CASSSIGGTDTQYF.

The rearrangement links TRBV10-3 to TRBJ1-1, with 8 bases that match TRBD1. CDR3 length: 15 residues. Looked up from germline, CDR1 is ENHRY and CDR2 is SYGVKD. Trimming cost V 7 bases and J 3 bases; bases outside gene matches: 10. CDR3 residues: CAIKKTGDPYTEAFF. The CDR3 nucleotides read TGTGCCATCAAAAAGACAGGGGATCCGTACACTGAAGCTTTCTTT.